The source of this TCR beta chain is a study of blood T cell repertoires in COVID-19. On the study more broadly: Spain, Italy and the United States supplied samples that represented acute and convalescent COVID-19. PBMCs, B-cell-depleted T cells, or T cells provided the cDNA or gDNA that made up the material.

Data came from immunoSEQ multiplex PCR; TCRdb stores just in-frame clones and leaves some out. Among 45,000 to 65,000 clones listed, 90% to 95% were seen once. The CDR3 sequence is 15 residues long. Germline V gene data show CDR1 as SGHAT and CDR2 as FQNNGV. With 5 bases removed from V and 6 bases from J, the gap between germline ends came to 17 bases. Specimen: peripheral blood. The chain has TRBV11-2 and TRBJ2-1, with D possibly TRBD2 on 5 matching bases. The TCR comes from an elderly woman with acute or convalescent COVID-19. The CDR3 spells CASSPQPAAANEQFF. The CDR3 DNA is TGTGCCAGCAGCCCCCAGCCAGCGGCGGCCAATGAGCAGTTCTTC.